This T cell receptor beta chain came from a study of T cell repertoires in cytomegalovirus infection. MiXCR was run by TCRdb on the reads, yielding one entry per CDR3 protein. This sample has more than 150,000 distinct CDR3 sequences, with approximately 19% found just once. Trimming cost V 1 base and J 0 bases, with 7 bases left between them. The length of the CDR3 is 15 residues. Germline V CDR1 and CDR2: SGHTA, FQGNSA. This clonotype was seen more than once but under ten times. This sequence originates from a human donor in good health (CMV status not recorded). Some clones in this sample may be carry-over from other donors' samples. Sample: PBMCs. The gene calls are TRBV7-2 and TRBJ1-3; D is unclear. The CDR3 loop is CASSLVPSSGNTIYF. The CDR3 DNA reads TGTGCCAGCAGCTTAGTACCCAGCTCTGGAAACACCATATATTTT. The variable domain in full, completed from reference TRBV7-2 and TRBJ1-3, reads GAGVSQSPSNKVTEKGKDVELRCDPISGHTALYWYRQSLGQGLEFLIYFQGNSAPDKSGLPSDRFSAERTGGSVSTLTIQRTQQEDSAVYLCASSLVPSSGNTIYFGEGSWLTVV.